This is a list of T cell receptor beta chains from one sample in a study of blood T cell repertoires in COVID-19. Clones were read by immunoSEQ multiplex PCR, and TCRdb kept only the in-frame ones, dropping some. The table lists roughly 62,000 clones, roughly 80% of them singletons. The sample consisted of peripheral blood. Every receptor here comes from a human donor in a cohort sampled during active COVID-19. Each CDR3 is given with its conserved first and last residue. D genes are given only for firm matches. Expanded clones are given a class, and other clones once, few, many or no size at all.

TRBD1	TRBV3-1/TRBV3-2	NA	TRBJ2-5	TGTGCCAGCAGCCAAGTGGACAGGCCGCCCCCGACCCAGTACTTC	CASSQVDRPPPTQYF
NA	TRBV7-8	NA	TRBJ2-2	TGTGCCAGTGGGGACACAGCGAACACCGGGGAGCTGTTTTTT	CASGDTANTGELFF
NA	TRBV20-1	NA	TRBJ2-1	TGCAGTGCTAGTGCGGGAAGAGGGTTTGGCAATGAGCAGTTCTTC	CSASAGRGFGNEQFF
TRBD1	TRBV3-1/TRBV3-2	NA	TRBJ1-6	TGTGCCAGCAGCGCACAGGGGGCCCAATCACCCCTCCACTTT	CASSAQGAQSPLHF
NA	TRBV30	few	TRBJ1-6	TGTGCCTGGAGACGGACAGAAAAGAGTTATTCACCCCTCCACTTT	CAWRRTEKSYSPLHF
TRBD2	TRBV20-1	few	TRBJ2-7	TGCAGTGCTAGTAGGACTAGCGAAACCTACGGGCAGTACTTC	CSASRTSETYGQYF
TRBD2	TRBV28	NA	TRBJ2-7	TGTGCCAGCAAGCGGGTTAGCGGGATCTACGAGCAGTACTTC	CASKRVSGIYEQYF
TRBD1	TRBV6-6	NA	TRBJ1-2	TGTGCCAGCAGGGGACAGGGCCATGGCTACACCTTC	CASRGQGHGYTF
TRBD1	TRBV18	NA	TRBJ2-2	TGTGCCAGCTCACCGGTGGGACAGGGGGCAACCGGGGAGCTGTTTTTT	CASSPVGQGATGELFF
TRBD1	TRBV4-1	NA	TRBJ1-2	TGCGCCAGCAGCCAAGTGACAGGGCTCAGCTACACCTTC	CASSQVTGLSYTF
NA	TRBV2	NA	TRBJ2-7	TGTGCCAGCAGTGAAGGTGTCCAGGGTCTCTACGAGCAGTACTTC	CASSEGVQGLYEQYF
NA	TRBV2	NA	TRBJ1-1	TGTGCCAGCAGGGGCCCAGGGGAAGCTTTCTTT	CASRGPGEAFF
NA	TRBV12-5	NA	TRBJ1-1	TGTGCTAGTGGTTTGGCAAGAGGGGGGAACACTGAAGCTTTCTTT	CASGLARGGNTEAFF
TRBD2	TRBV5-4	few	TRBJ2-7	TGTGCCAGCAGCCCACTAGCGGGGGGCGCCTACGAGCAGTACTTC	CASSPLAGGAYEQYF
NA	TRBV3-1/TRBV3-2	NA	TRBJ2-1	TGTGCCAGCAGCCAAGATCTGAGGGGGAGTTGGAATGAGCAGTTCTTC	CASSQDLRGSWNEQFF
TRBD1	TRBV2	few	TRBJ1-5	TGTGCCAGCAGTTGGACAGGGAGAAGTAATCAGCCCCAGCATTTT	CASSWTGRSNQPQHF
NA	TRBV28	NA	TRBJ2-7	TGTGCCAGCAGTTTGCGGACCTACGAGCAGTACTTC	CASSLRTYEQYF
TRBD1	TRBV19	NA	TRBJ2-7	TGTGCCCGACAGACAGGGGGGAGATCAAACTACGAGCAGTACTTC	CARQTGGRSNYEQYF
TRBD1	TRBV27	once	TRBJ2-2	TGTGCCAGCAGCCGGGCGCCCGGACAGGGAGGAACCGGGGAGCTGTTTTTT	CASSRAPGQGGTGELFF
NA	TRBV28	NA	TRBJ1-1	TGTGCCAGCAGTTTTGCGGGGTACACTGAAGCTTTCTTT	CASSFAGYTEAFF
NA	TRBV10-3	NA	TRBJ2-1	TGTGCCATCAGTGAGTCAGGCGTCCGGGGAAATGAGCAGTTCTTC	CAISESGVRGNEQFF
NA	TRBV2	NA	TRBJ1-3	TGTGCCAGCAGGATTCTCAGTGGAAACACCATATATTTT	CASRILSGNTIYF
TRBD1	TRBV7-3	NA	TRBJ1-2	TGTGCCAGCAGCTCGGGACAGGACTATGGCTACACCTTC	CASSSGQDYGYTF
NA	TRBV20-1	once	TRBJ1-2	TGCAGCCCGAAGGGAGACTATGGCTACACCTTC	CSPKGDYGYTF
TRBD1	TRBV4-1	NA	TRBJ1-5	TGCGCCAGCAGCCCACGGACAGGGACTGGTCAGCCCCAGCATTTT	CASSPRTGTGQPQHF
NA	TRBV12-3/TRBV12-4	NA	TRBJ1-2	TGTGCCAGCAGTCCGTCGGGGTCGGTCGGCTACACCTTC	CASSPSGSVGYTF
TRBD1	TRBV7-2	NA	TRBJ2-5	TGTGCCAGCAGCTTAAGCCTGGGACAGCCCGGGACCCAGTACTTC	CASSLSLGQPGTQYF